These 22 T cell receptor beta chains came from one sample sequenced in a study of control samples from healthy donors and cancer patients. The method was immunoSEQ multiplex PCR; TCRdb's version includes in-frame clones alone and lacks a portion of them. The profile shows over 100,000 clones, roughly 89% of them singletons. The specimen was blood. These receptors originate from a man aged 18 to 30 in good health.

The chain is built from TRBV7-9 and TRBJ1-3, with a tentative D call TRBD1 (5 bases). This CDR3 is 16 amino acids long. Trimming stripped 5 bases from V and 0 bases from J, with 14 bases between. Germline CDR1 SEHNR, CDR2 FQNEAQ (reference sequence). CDR3: CASSRRGGLSGNTIYF. The CDR3 DNA reads as TGTGCCAGCAGCCGGCGGGGGGGTCTCTCTGGAAACACCATATATTTT.

J is TRBJ2-7 and V is TRBV2, with 7 nucleotides matching TRBD1. CDR3 length: 15 amino acids. Looked up from germline, CDR1 is SNHLY and CDR2 is FYNNEI. J gave up 2 bases and V 4 bases, and 8 bases lay outside the gene matches. CDR3 in amino acids: CASSVRQGNTYEQYF. The DNA of the CDR3 is TGTGCCAGCAGTGTTCGACAGGGTAATACCTACGAGCAGTACTTC.

This CDR3 reads CASSSLRDRGDEQYF. DNA of the CDR3: TGCGCCAGCAGCTCCCTCCGGGACAGGGGGGACGAGCAGTACTTC. The gene calls are TRBV5-1 and TRBJ2-7; TRBD1 aligns across 11 bases. This CDR3 region has 15 residues. Germline V gene data show CDR1 as SGHRS and CDR2 as YFSETQ. V was pared by 3 bases and J by 5 bases, with 7 bases of the junction left unmatched.

This sequence joins TRBV5-1 and TRBJ1-1; no clear D gene. The germline V and J ends were trimmed by 4 bases and 1 base, with 8 bases remaining between them. The germline CDR1 and CDR2 sequences are SGHRS and YFSETQ. The CDR3 runs 13 residues. CDR3 in DNA: TGCGCCAGCAGCCCCGGGGAGAACACTGAAGCTTTCTTT. Translating it yields CASSPGENTEAFF.

The V gene is TRBV7-9, the J gene TRBJ2-5; TRBD1 is a possible D gene (6 bases). Trimming left V 6 bases short and J 2 bases short, with 13 bases between. The CDR3 extends over 14 amino acids. Germline V gene sequence: CDR1 SEHNR, CDR2 FQNEAQ (reference sequence). CDR3 sequence: CASRSSGVQETQYF. Here the CDR3 DNA reads TGTGCCAGCAGATCCTCAGGGGTGCAAGAGACCCAGTACTTC.

The rearrangement uses TRBV6-2 or TRBV6-3 and TRBJ2-1; D is unresolved. The CDR3 covers 16 residues. Deletions cut 6 bases from V and 0 bases from J, with 15 bases between. Germline loops: CDR1 MNHEY, CDR2 SVGEGT. The CDR3, as DNA: TGTGCCAGCAGCCCTGCGAGCCGTAGCTCCTACAATGAGCAGTTCTTC. Its translation: CASSPASRSSYNEQFF.

The chain joins TRBV19 to TRBJ1-6; the D is unclear. Trimming cost V 6 bases and J 0 bases, with 12 bases left between them. Germline CDR1 reads LNHDA; CDR2 reads SQIVND (reference sequence). This CDR3 contains 16 residues. The CDR3 here is CASSLTASSYNSPLHF. In nucleotides, the CDR3 is TGTGCCAGTAGCCTCACGGCGAGCTCCTATAATTCACCCCTCCACTTT. Based on the CDR3 plus reference TRBV19 and TRBJ1-6, the full variable domain is DGGITQSPKYLFRKEGQNVTLSCEQNLNHDAMYWYRQDPGQGLRLIYYSQIVNDFQKGDIAEGYSVSREKKESFPLTVTSAQKNPTAFYLCASSLTASSYNSPLHFGNGTRLTVT.

V gene TRBV29-1 combines with J gene TRBJ1-2; maybe TRBD1 (5 bases). In germline, CDR1 is SQVTM, CDR2 ANQGSEA. The CDR3 runs to 12 residues. The V end was cut by 4 bases, the J end by 3 bases, with 9 bases between. CDR3 amino acids: CSVGQLHYGYTF. As DNA, the CDR3 is TGCAGCGTTGGACAGCTCCACTATGGCTACACCTTC.

The chain is built from TRBV6-5 and TRBJ1-4; D is unresolved. The length of the CDR3 is 14 residues. CDR1 is MNHEY, CDR2 SVGAGI, per germline. With 4 bases removed from V and 4 bases from J, the gap between germline ends came to 10 bases. For the CDR3, the DNA is TGTGCCAGCAGTTTGGTAGGGATTAATGAAAAACTGTTTTTT. Its protein product is CASSLVGINEKLFF.

CDR3 bases: TGTGCCATCAGTGGGACTAGCGGGGGGCAAGCGAACACCGGGGAGCTGTTTTTT. It codes for CAISGTSGGQANTGELFF. This chain connects TRBV10-3 to TRBJ2-2, with 14 bases fitting TRBD2. There are 18 residues in the CDR3. CDR1 and CDR2 from the germline V gene are ENHRY and SYGVKD. V dropped 4 bases and J dropped 0; count of bases not matched to a gene: 4.

The rearrangement joins TRBV5-1 to TRBJ1-4; tentatively, D is TRBD1 (5 bases). The V gene's germline CDR1 is SGHRS and CDR2 YFSETQ. Trimming left V 4 bases short and J 5 bases short, with 18 bases between. This CDR3 is 16 amino acids long. The CDR3 sequence: CASSGSGMGLNEKLFF. The CDR3 bases are TGCGCCAGCAGCGGATCAGGGATGGGACTAAATGAAAAACTGTTTTTT.

V is TRBV4-2 and J is TRBJ2-2; D is undetermined. The CDR3 runs to 16 residues. V lost 2 bases to trimming and J lost 2 bases, with 12 bases between them. CDR1 is LGHNA and CDR2 is YNFKEQ in the germline V gene. Here the CDR3 reads CASSQNPHRNTGELFF. The CDR3 nucleotides are TGTGCCAGCAGCCAAAATCCCCACAGAAACACCGGGGAGCTGTTTTTT.

This clone was seen more than once but under ten times. The identical CDR3 is also encoded by other nucleotide sequences in the sample. V is TRBV2 and J is TRBJ1-6; D not resolved. In germline, CDR1 is SNHLY, CDR2 FYNNEI. CDR3 size: 13 residues. The V end was cut by 4 bases, the J end by 5 bases, with 6 bases between. CDR3 loop: CASSASDNSPLHF. The CDR3 DNA reads as TGTGCCAGCAGTGCCAGCGATAATTCACCCCTCCACTTT.

V and J are TRBV25-1 and TRBJ2-3; 7 nucleotides agree with TRBD1. V trimming: 7 bases; J trimming: 6 bases; junction bases outside the gene matches: 1. Germline V CDR1 and CDR2: MGHDK, SYGVNS. The CDR3 runs 11 residues. The CDR3 region is CASTQGDTQYF. The CDR3 coding sequence is TGTGCCAGCACACAGGGGGATACGCAGTATTTT.

This rearrangement joins TRBV6-5 to TRBJ2-5; a weak D match, TRBD2 (5 bases). Germline V lookup: CDR1 MNHEY, CDR2 SVGAGI. The CDR3 is 14 residues long. Trimming removed 2 bases at V and 5 bases at J, with 12 bases between. The CDR3 DNA follows: TGTGCCAGCAGTTACACTCTAGCTGAGGAGACCCAGTACTTC. Its protein is CASSYTLAEETQYF.

The J gene is TRBJ2-7, the V gene TRBV27; D is possibly TRBD2 (5 bases). V dropped 6 bases and J dropped 3 bases, with 15 bases sitting between them. In germline, CDR1 is MNHEY, CDR2 SMNVEV (reference sequence). The CDR3 contains 14 residues. Written as DNA, the CDR3 is TGTGCCAGCAGGCAACCCGGGAAAAACTACGAGCAGTACTTC. Protein product: CASRQPGKNYEQYF.

J is TRBJ1-2 and V is TRBV7-9; possibly TRBD1 for D (6 bases). Deletions cut 1 base from V and 10 bases from J, with 10 bases between. Germline loops: CDR1 SEHNR, CDR2 FQNEAQ (reference sequence). The CDR3 loop spans 12 amino acids. The CDR3 DNA sequence: TGTGCCAGCAGCTTAGACAGGGATGACTACACCTTC. Protein: CASSLDRDDYTF.

V usage is TRBV18 and J usage is TRBJ1-1; 9 bases match TRBD1. This CDR3 spans 15 amino acids. The V and J ends lost 3 bases and 7 bases, in that order; junction bases with no gene match: 9. The germline V gene has CDR1 KGHSH and CDR2 LQKENI. CDR3 in DNA: TGTGCCAGCTCACCGACCCTTAGGGACAGGGTTGAAGCTTTCTTT. This encodes CASSPTLRDRVEAFF.

This clone showed up just once. The V gene is TRBV7-2, the J gene TRBJ1-6, with 7 positions matching TRBD1. CDR3 length: 16 amino acids. V shed 5 bases, J shed 6 bases, and the junction held 10 bases outside the gene matches. Germline V gene sequence: CDR1 SGHTA, CDR2 FQGNSA. CDR3 amino acids: CASSPLGGTVNSPLHF. CDR3 coding DNA: TGTGCCAGCAGCCCATTGGGGGGGACAGTTAATTCACCCCTCCACTTT.

CDR3 in amino acids: CASSQFTRSYEQYF. CDR3 DNA: TGTGCCAGCAGCCAATTCACCCGATCCTACGAGCAGTACTTC. The chain combines TRBV3-1 (or the pseudogene TRBV3-2) with TRBJ2-7; no reliable D call. Trimming took 2 bases from V and 1 from J, leaving 9 bases between them. Looked up from germline, CDR1 is LGHDT and CDR2 is YNNKEL (reference sequence). The CDR3 sequence is 14 residues long.

The chain employs TRBV5-1 and TRBJ1-3; no reliable D call. The CDR3 extends over 18 amino acids. With 1 base removed from V and 0 bases from J, the gap between germline ends came to 17 bases. The germline CDR1 and CDR2 sequences are SGHRS and YFSETQ. The CDR3 reads CASSLWTGSHLSGNTIYF. As DNA, the CDR3 is TGCGCCAGCAGCTTGTGGACCGGGTCTCACCTCTCTGGAAACACCATATATTTT.

The rearrangement uses TRBV2 and TRBJ2-5; 9 bases line up with TRBD2. The junction had 3 bases not matched to a gene; V was cut back by 0 bases and J by 4 bases. The germline gives CDR1 SNHLY, CDR2 FYNNEI. The CDR3 is 15 amino acids. The CDR3 sequence is CASSEAGAGGETQYF. DNA of the CDR3: TGTGCCAGCAGTGAAGCCGGAGCGGGGGGAGAGACCCAGTACTTC.